The source of this T cell receptor (beta chain) is a study of metastatic and nonmetastatic thyroid tumors. TCRdb re-called clones via MiXCR from the PCR reads. The sample consists of about 69,000 clones, over 12% of them appearing once. Among the patients, none had received any treatment before thyroid surgery. With 3 bases clipped from V and 6 bases from J, the junction kept 7 bases outside the gene matches. The germline gives CDR1 KGHSH, CDR2 LQKENI. The CDR3 length is 15 residues. The chain joins TRBV18 to TRBJ2-2; 7 bases line up with TRBD1. The TCR sequence derives from a male donor with papillary thyroid cancer or a benign thyroid nodule (not recorded which). Some clones in this sample may be carry-over from other donors' samples. Sequenced sample: blood. CDR3: CASSPTGEVAGELFF. The CDR3 DNA is TGTGCCAGCTCACCTACAGGGGAAGTGGCCGGGGAGCTGTTTTTT.